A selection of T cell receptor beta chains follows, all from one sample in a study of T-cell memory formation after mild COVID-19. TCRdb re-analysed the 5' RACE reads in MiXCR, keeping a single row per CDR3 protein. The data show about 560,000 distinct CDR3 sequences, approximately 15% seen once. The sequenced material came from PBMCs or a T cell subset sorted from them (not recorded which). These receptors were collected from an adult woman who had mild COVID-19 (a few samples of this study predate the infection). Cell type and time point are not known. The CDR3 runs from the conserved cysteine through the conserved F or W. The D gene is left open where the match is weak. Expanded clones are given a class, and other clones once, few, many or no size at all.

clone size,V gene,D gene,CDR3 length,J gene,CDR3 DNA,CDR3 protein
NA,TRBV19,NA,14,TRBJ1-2,TGTGCCAGTGGGACCCAAGGAGGGCGATATGGCTACACCTTC,CASGTQGGRYGYTF
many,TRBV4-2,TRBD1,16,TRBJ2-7,TGTGCCAGCAGCCAAGCCAGGGGACAGAGCTCCTACGAGCAGTACTTC,CASSQARGQSSYEQYF
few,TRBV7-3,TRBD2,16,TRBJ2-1,TGTGCCAGCAGCGACCCCGGGGGGGGAGGATACAATGAGCAGTTCTTC,CASSDPGGGGYNEQFF
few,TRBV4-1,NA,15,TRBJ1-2,TGCGCCAGCAGCCGAGGAGCGCAGGGGCACTATGGCTACACCTTC,CASSRGAQGHYGYTF
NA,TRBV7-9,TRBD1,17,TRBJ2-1,TGTGCCAGCAGCTTCTCTCCGACAGGGCGAGGGGCCAATGAGCAGTTCTTC,CASSFSPTGRGANEQFF
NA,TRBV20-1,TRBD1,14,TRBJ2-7,TGCAGTGCTGCAGGGACAGGGATTACCTACGAGCAGTACTTC,CSAAGTGITYEQYF
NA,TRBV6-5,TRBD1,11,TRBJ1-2,TGTGCCAGCAGGACAGGGCCTGGCTACACCTTC,CASRTGPGYTF
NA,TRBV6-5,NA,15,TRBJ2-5,TGTGCCAGCAGATCTTCTAGGGCCCCCAGAGAGACCCAGTACTTC,CASRSSRAPRETQYF
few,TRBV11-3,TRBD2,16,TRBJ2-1,TGTGCCAGCAGCTTAGATCATGGACTAGCGGGAGGTGAGCAGTTCTTC,CASSLDHGLAGGEQFF
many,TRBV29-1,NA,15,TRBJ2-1,TGCAGCGTTGTAGGGGTCAGACTAGGGAACAATGAGCAGTTCTTC,CSVVGVRLGNNEQFF
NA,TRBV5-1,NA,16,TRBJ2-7,TGCGCCAGCAGCTTGGATGGTCGGGTGGCTGTACGCGAGCAGTACTTC,CASSLDGRVAVREQYF
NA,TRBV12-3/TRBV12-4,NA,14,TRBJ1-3,TGTGCCAGCAGTTCCCTTGAGGGAGGAAACACCATATATTTT,CASSSLEGGNTIYF